This TCR beta chain is drawn from a study of response to subunit inactivated influenza vaccine. A note on this clonotype: Its antigen is as yet unknown.

Using its own MiXCR run on the RT-PCR reads, TCRdb lists one record per CDR3 protein. Here the sample spans roughly 780,000 distinct CDR3 sequences, around a sixth being singletons. Germline V gene lookup returns CDR1 KGHSH and CDR2 LQKENI. This CDR3 contains 13 residues. Trimming cost V 5 bases and J 7 bases, with 15 bases left between them. Study-level findings and limits: T cells newly recruited by each seasonal influenza vaccination are few, the authors suggested.

The specimen was PBMCs from blood, collected around 5 days after vaccination. The clonotype comes from a middle-aged man who received an inactivated influenza vaccine. The gene calls are TRBV18 and TRBJ2-7; TRBD1 or TRBD2 may be the D gene (6 bases each). The CDR3 is CASSGGTQREQYF. DNA of the CDR3: TGTGCCAGCTCAGGGGGGACACAGCGGGAGCAGTACTTC.